Presented here are 28 T cell receptor beta chains from one specimen sequenced in a study of cytomegalovirus exposure and HLA in healthy donors. A multiplex PCR was run with 60 Vbeta primers and 13 Jbeta primers. Clones were read by immunoSEQ multiplex PCR, and TCRdb kept only the in-frame ones, dropping some. The table lists fewer than 200,000 clones. Input material: PBMCs. All receptors come from a woman in her sixties in good health and CMV-seronegative.

V is TRBV5-1 and J is TRBJ1-2; TRBD1 matches 7 bases. CDR3 size: 15 residues. Germline loops: CDR1 SGHRS, CDR2 YFSETQ. V was pared by 1 base and J by 2 bases, with 5 bases of the junction left unmatched. CDR3 amino acids: CASSLPDRANYGYTF. The CDR3 region has the DNA TGCGCCAGCAGCTTGCCCGACAGGGCCAACTATGGCTACACCTTC.

About this clone: Distinct nucleotide sequences in the sample also encode this CDR3. The chain has TRBV7-9 and TRBJ1-1, with D maybe TRBD1 (5 bases). This CDR3 is built from 13 residues. Trimming took 2 bases from V and 1 from J, leaving 5 bases between them. From germline, CDR1 is SEHNR and CDR2 FQNEAQ (reference sequence). This CDR3 is CASSLTGNTEAFF. The CDR3 nucleotides are TGTGCCAGCAGCTTAACAGGGAACACTGAAGCTTTCTTT.

The V call is TRBV18, the J call TRBJ1-5; D perhaps matches TRBD1 (6 bases). Trimming shortened V by 3 bases and J by 4 bases, and 10 bases separated the two germline ends. The CDR3 is 14 residues long. Germline CDR1 is KGHSH and CDR2 is LQKENI. CDR3 amino acids: CASSPGHLNQPQHF. Written as DNA, the CDR3 is TGTGCCAGCTCACCGGGACACTTAAATCAGCCCCAGCATTTT.

The chain uses TRBV7-2 and TRBJ1-3, with D perhaps TRBD1 (6 bases). Trimming took 5 bases from V and 1 from J, leaving 15 bases between them. Germline V gives CDR1 SGHTA, CDR2 FQGNSA. The CDR3 is 16 amino acids. The CDR3 protein is CASSLLTGTSGNTIYF. Written as DNA, the CDR3 is TGTGCCAGCAGCCTCCTGACAGGAACTTCTGGAAACACCATATATTTT.

The V call is TRBV29-1, the J call TRBJ1-2; 10 bases line up with TRBD1. The J segment lost 6 bases and the V segment lost 7 bases, leaving 5 bases of the junction unmatched. CDR3 length: 12 amino acids. Germline CDR1 and CDR2: SQVTM and ANQGSEA. CDR3 protein: CSARTGGDGYTF. The CDR3 DNA follows: TGCAGCGCCAGGACAGGGGGTGATGGCTACACCTTC.

The J gene is TRBJ1-1, the V gene TRBV6-5; D gene ambiguous. Germline CDR1 MNHEY, CDR2 SVGAGI. Trimming removed 3 bases at V and 9 bases at J, with 8 bases between. The CDR3 runs to 11 residues. CDR3 residues: CASSYRGKAFF. CDR3 sequence (DNA): TGTGCCAGCAGTTATCGGGGAAAAGCTTTCTTT.

The chain joins TRBV25-1 to TRBJ1-4; D may be TRBD1 (6 bases). Germline V gene data show CDR1 as MGHDK and CDR2 as SYGVNS. The CDR3 runs 15 residues. The V gene lost 4 bases and the J gene lost 4 bases, with 13 bases spanning the gap. CDR3 protein: CASSGGGAVNEKLFF. The DNA of the CDR3 is TGTGCCAGCAGTGGAGGGGGGGCAGTTAATGAAAAACTGTTTTTT.

The rearrangement uses TRBV6-6 and TRBJ1-5; unclear D gene. Germline assignment: CDR1 MNHNY and CDR2 SVGAGI (reference sequence). Trimming removed 2 bases at V and 4 bases at J, with 12 bases between. The CDR3 totals 15 residues. CDR3 DNA: TGTGCCAGCAGTTACCCCCCCACTGCAAATCAGCCCCAGCATTTT. Translation gives CASSYPPTANQPQHF.

This chain connects TRBV15 to TRBJ1-4; tentatively, D is TRBD1 (6 bases). Germline loops: CDR1 LNHNV, CDR2 YYDKDF (reference sequence). V was cut by 0 bases and J by 3 bases, with 11 bases left in between. This CDR3 contains 16 residues. CDR3 region: CATSREPGQSNEKLFF. Written as DNA, the CDR3 is TGTGCCACCAGCAGAGAACCGGGACAATCTAATGAAAAACTGTTTTTT.

The genes are TRBV11-1 and TRBJ2-5, with 9 bases identical to TRBD1. The CDR3 loop spans 15 amino acids. CDR1 SGHAT and CDR2 FQDESV come from the germline V gene (reference sequence). Trimming at V came to 5 bases and at J to 4 bases, leaving 8 bases not matched to a gene. In nucleotides, the CDR3 is TGTGCCAGCAGCCTGGACAGGGGCTTAGGAGAGACCCAGTACTTC. The encoded protein is CASSLDRGLGETQYF.

CDR3 amino acids: CASSLRTGGGGYTF. DNA for the CDR3: TGTGCCAGCAGCTTAAGGACAGGGGGCGGGGGCTACACCTTC. The chain carries TRBV7-9 and TRBJ1-2; 11 nucleotides match TRBD1. CDR3 length: 14 residues. From germline, CDR1 is SEHNR and CDR2 FQNEAQ (reference sequence). J lost 8 bases, V lost 2 bases, and 4 bases had no gene match.

The rearrangement uses TRBV19 and TRBJ2-5; maybe TRBD1 (6 bases). The germline V gene encodes CDR1 LNHDA and CDR2 SQIVND (reference sequence). Trimming removed 10 bases from V and 1 base from J, with 13 bases in between. The CDR3 consists of 13 residues. This chain's CDR3 is CATRDTLQETQYF. In DNA, the CDR3 is TGTGCCACTCGGGACACCCTCCAAGAGACCCAGTACTTC.

The chain recombines TRBV4-2 with TRBJ1-5; maybe TRBD1 (5 bases). Germline lookup yields CDR1 LGHNA and CDR2 YNFKEQ. With 3 bases removed from V and 5 bases from J, the gap between germline ends came to 11 bases. The length of the CDR3 is 14 residues. This CDR3 is CASSQAGRDQPQHF. In DNA form, the CDR3 reads TGTGCCAGCAGCCAGGCAGGGAGGGATCAGCCCCAGCATTTT.

This chain links TRBV9 with TRBJ2-7; 10 bases match TRBD1. Germline V gene sequence: CDR1 SGDLS, CDR2 YYNGEE. This CDR3 contains 15 residues. Trimming took 4 bases from V and 1 from J; bases not matched to a gene: 5. The CDR3 DNA sequence: TGTGCCAGCAGCCCGAGGGACAGGGGATCCTACGAGCAGTACTTC. Amino acid sequence: CASSPRDRGSYEQYF.

The chain combines TRBV2 with TRBJ1-2; TRBD1 aligns across 8 bases. This CDR3 comprises 15 residues. V shed 4 bases and J 4 bases; nucleotides not matched to a gene: 8. The V gene's germline CDR1 is SNHLY and CDR2 FYNNEI. The CDR3 DNA is TGTGCCAGCAGTGCCGACAGGGGACGGGTCTATGGCTACACCTTC. Amino acids: CASSADRGRVYGYTF.

The gene calls are TRBV14 and TRBJ2-1; 7 bases fit TRBD2. This CDR3 region has 15 residues. Germline CDR1 reads SGHDN; CDR2 reads FVKESK. Losses at the gene ends were 6 bases for V and 4 bases for J; bases not matched to a gene: 9. In DNA form, the CDR3 reads TGTGCCAGCAGGAGGGGAGCGGGGCATTACAATGAGCAGTTCTTC. Amino acid sequence: CASRRGAGHYNEQFF.

This rearrangement joins TRBV18 to TRBJ1-1; D may be TRBD1 (5 bases). Trimming cost V 1 base and J 6 bases, with 12 bases left between them. The length of the CDR3 is 14 residues. Germline CDR1 reads KGHSH; CDR2 reads LQKENI. The CDR3 is CASSPRGGPSEAFF. In nucleotides, the CDR3 is TGTGCCAGCTCACCACGGGGCGGCCCCTCTGAAGCTTTCTTT. Together with reference TRBV18 and TRBJ1-1, the CDR3 gives the full variable domain: NAGVMQNPRHLVRRRGQEARLRCSPMKGHSHVYWYRQLPEEGLKFMVYLQKENIIDESGMPKERFSAEFPKEGPSILRIQQVVRGDSAAYFCASSPRGGPSEAFFGQGTRLTVV.

A note on this clone: The same CDR3 can be traced to other DNA sequences in this sample. This rearrangement joins TRBV7-2 to TRBJ2-7; 8 nucleotides agree with TRBD1. The CDR3 has 14 residues. The V and J ends lost 1 base and 4 bases, in that order; junction bases with no gene match: 3. The germline CDR1 and CDR2 sequences are SGHTA and FQGNSA. This chain's CDR3 is CASSLGQGTYEQYF. CDR3 bases: TGTGCCAGCAGCTTAGGACAGGGGACATACGAGCAGTACTTC.

The chain links TRBV5-1 to TRBJ2-1; maybe TRBD1 (6 bases). Germline CDR1 SGHRS, CDR2 YFSETQ. This CDR3 spans 15 amino acids. With 0 bases removed from V and 7 bases from J, the gap between germline ends came to 14 bases. The CDR3 here is CASSLDGQGWNEQFF. CDR3 bases: TGCGCCAGCAGCTTGGACGGTCAGGGGTGGAATGAGCAGTTCTTC.

The V and J genes are TRBV10-3 and TRBJ2-3; 8 bases fit TRBD2. Germline CDR1 reads ENHRY; CDR2 reads SYGVKD. V trimming: 9 bases; J trimming: 0 bases; junction bases outside the gene matches: 8. This CDR3 is 15 amino acids long. DNA for the CDR3: TGTGCCATGGGGGAGACTAGCGCTAGCACAGATACGCAGTATTTT. This codes for CAMGETSASTDTQYF.

The chain carries TRBV27 and TRBJ2-7; possible D gene TRBD2, 7 bases. Trimming removed 0 bases at V and 7 bases at J, with 16 bases between. Looked up from germline, CDR1 is MNHEY and CDR2 is SMNVEV (reference sequence). The CDR3 extends over 15 amino acids. The CDR3 bases are TGTGCCAGCAGTTTATCTTGGGGGGGCCTAGAGGAGCAGTACTTC. It specifies CASSLSWGGLEEQYF.

The J gene is TRBJ2-7, the V gene TRBV7-3; TRBD1 matches 9 bases. The CDR3 is made up of 14 amino acids. The V and J ends lost 6 bases and 4 bases, in that order; junction bases with no gene match: 7. Germline V lookup: CDR1 SGHTA, CDR2 FQGTGA. CDR3 in DNA: TGTGCCAGCAGTTCCGGACAGGGGTTGTACGAGCAGTACTTC. It is translated as CASSSGQGLYEQYF.

The V gene is TRBV2, the J gene TRBJ1-4; 10 bases are a match to TRBD1. V shed 9 bases and J 4 bases; nucleotides not matched to a gene: 5. The CDR3 has 14 amino acids. Germline V CDR1 and CDR2: SNHLY, FYNNEI. In DNA, the CDR3 is TGTGCCAGTCGACAGGGGGCCGGTAATGAAAAACTGTTTTTT. Translating gives CASRQGAGNEKLFF.

The rearrangement uses TRBV19 and TRBJ1-1, with 7 bases that match TRBD1. Germline V gives CDR1 LNHDA, CDR2 SQIVND (reference sequence). CDR3 size: 15 residues. V shed 4 bases, J shed 3 bases, and the junction held 8 bases outside the gene matches. CDR3 loop: CASSTRQGRDTEAFF. CDR3 bases: TGTGCCAGTAGTACCCGACAGGGACGGGACACTGAAGCTTTCTTT.

This chain joins TRBV5-4 and TRBJ2-7; perhaps TRBD2 as D (6 bases). V was trimmed by 3 bases and J by 4 bases, leaving 17 bases between them. The germline V gene encodes CDR1 SGHNT and CDR2 YYREEE (reference sequence). The length of the CDR3 is 15 residues. The CDR3 loop is CASSSMGPGEYEQYF. CDR3 nucleotides: TGTGCCAGCAGCTCAATGGGCCCGGGGGAGTACGAGCAGTACTTC.

The chain employs TRBV2 and TRBJ2-7; 9 bases are a match to TRBD1. CDR3 length: 15 residues. Germline trimming cut 4 bases from V and 4 bases from J; bases unmatched to any gene: 8. Germline-derived CDR1 and CDR2 are SNHLY and FYNNEI. The CDR3 DNA follows: TGTGCCAGCAGTGGGCCGGGACAGGGTATTTACGAGCAGTACTTC. As protein: CASSGPGQGIYEQYF.

Here the CDR3 DNA reads TGCGCCAGCAGCTTGAAGGGGGGAGGGGTACCAGATACGCAGTATTTT. This gives the protein CASSLKGGGVPDTQYF. The V gene is TRBV5-1, the J gene TRBJ2-3; perhaps TRBD2 as D (7 bases). V lost 1 base and J lost 4, with 16 bases in between. The CDR3 consists of 16 residues. Germline CDR1 SGHRS, CDR2 YFSETQ.

The V call is TRBV6-5, the J call TRBJ1-5; tentative D call: TRBD1 (5 bases). This CDR3 comprises 14 residues. Germline V gene sequence: CDR1 MNHEY, CDR2 SVGAGI. V was shortened by 6 bases and J by 5 bases, with 14 bases between the two germline ends. CDR3 DNA sequence: TGTGCCAGCAGCTACCGCCAAGGGGATCAGCCCCAGCATTTT. Protein product: CASSYRQGDQPQHF.